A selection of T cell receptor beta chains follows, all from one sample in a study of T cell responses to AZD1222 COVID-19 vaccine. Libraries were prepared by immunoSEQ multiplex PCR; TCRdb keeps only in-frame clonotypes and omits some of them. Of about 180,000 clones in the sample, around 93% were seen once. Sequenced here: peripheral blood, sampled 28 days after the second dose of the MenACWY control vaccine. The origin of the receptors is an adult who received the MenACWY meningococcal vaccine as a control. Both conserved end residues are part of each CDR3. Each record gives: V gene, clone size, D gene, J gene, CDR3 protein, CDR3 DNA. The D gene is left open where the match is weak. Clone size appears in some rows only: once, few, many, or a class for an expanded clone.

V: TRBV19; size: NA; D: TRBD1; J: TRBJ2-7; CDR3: CASSPTGGVYEQYF; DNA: TGTGCCAGTAGCCCGACAGGGGGGGTCTACGAGCAGTACTTC
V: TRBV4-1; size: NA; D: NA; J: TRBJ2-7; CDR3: CASRPGLSYEQYF; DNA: TGCGCCAGCAGACCGGGACTTTCCTACGAGCAGTACTTC
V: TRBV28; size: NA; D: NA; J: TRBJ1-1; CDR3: CASSLNGVVNTEAFF; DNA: TGTGCCAGCAGTTTAAACGGGGTTGTGAACACTGAAGCTTTCTTT
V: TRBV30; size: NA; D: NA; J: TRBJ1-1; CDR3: CAWSVGGNTEAFF; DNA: TGTGCCTGGAGTGTCGGTGGGAACACTGAAGCTTTCTTT
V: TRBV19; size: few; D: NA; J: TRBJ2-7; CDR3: CASSLGAYEQYF; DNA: TGTGCCAGTAGTTTGGGGGCGTACGAGCAGTACTTC
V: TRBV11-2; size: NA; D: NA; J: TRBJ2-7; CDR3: CASSSDRREQYF; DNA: TGTGCCAGCAGCTCGGACAGAAGGGAGCAGTACTTC
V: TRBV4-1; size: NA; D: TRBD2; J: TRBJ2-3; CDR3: CASSQVGLAGDWNTQYF; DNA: TGCGCCAGCAGCCAAGTGGGACTAGCGGGGGATTGGAATACGCAGTATTTT
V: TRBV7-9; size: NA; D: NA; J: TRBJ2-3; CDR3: CASSSIESGTDTQYF; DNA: TGTGCCAGCAGCTCGATAGAATCGGGCACAGATACGCAGTATTTT
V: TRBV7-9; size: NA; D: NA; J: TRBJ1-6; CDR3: CASSQWNRPPLHF; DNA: TGTGCCAGCAGCCAGTGGAATCGGCCACCCCTCCACTTT
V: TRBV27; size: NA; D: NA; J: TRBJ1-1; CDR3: CASSFSSWLPITQEMNTEAFF; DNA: TGTGCCAGCAGTTTTTCCTCTTGGTTGCCCATAACCCAAGAGATGAACACTGAAGCTTTCTTT
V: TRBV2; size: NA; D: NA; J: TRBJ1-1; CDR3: CASSRGTPNTEAFF; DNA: TGTGCCAGCAGCCGGGGGACCCCTAACACTGAAGCTTTCTTT
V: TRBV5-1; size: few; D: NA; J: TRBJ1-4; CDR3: CASTEFTGSEKLFF; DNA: TGCGCCAGCACCGAATTCACAGGGAGTGAAAAACTGTTTTTT
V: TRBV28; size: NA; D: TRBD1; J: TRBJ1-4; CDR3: CASSLDRGNEKLFF; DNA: TGTGCCAGCAGTTTGGACAGGGGGAATGAAAAACTGTTTTTT
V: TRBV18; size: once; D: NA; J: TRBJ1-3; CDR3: CASSPQNSGNTIYF; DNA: TGTGCCAGCTCACCACAGAACTCTGGAAACACCATATATTTT
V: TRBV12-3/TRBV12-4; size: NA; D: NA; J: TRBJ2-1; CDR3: CASRGVRGEQFF; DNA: TGTGCCAGCAGGGGGGTCCGGGGTGAGCAGTTCTTC
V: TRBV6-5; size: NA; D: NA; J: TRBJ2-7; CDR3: CASSRTGEEDEQYF; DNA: TGTGCCAGCAGTAGGACGGGGGAGGAAGACGAGCAGTACTTC
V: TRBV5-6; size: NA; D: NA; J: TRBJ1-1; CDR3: CASSLFENTEAFF; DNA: TGTGCCAGCAGCTTGTTCGAGAACACTGAAGCTTTCTTT
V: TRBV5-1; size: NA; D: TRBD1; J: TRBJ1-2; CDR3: CASSLGGQGNYGYTF; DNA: TGCGCCAGCAGCTTGGGCGGACAGGGTAACTATGGCTACACCTTC
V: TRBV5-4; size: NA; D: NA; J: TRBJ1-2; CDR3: CASSSPWRGYTF; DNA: TGTGCCAGCAGCAGCCCCTGGAGGGGCTACACCTTC
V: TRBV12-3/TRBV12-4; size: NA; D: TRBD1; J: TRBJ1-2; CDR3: CASSLRAGGGYTF; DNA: TGTGCCAGCAGTTTAAGGGCAGGGGGTGGCTACACCTTC
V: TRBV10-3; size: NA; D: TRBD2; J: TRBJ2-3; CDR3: CAISDPSGGAYDTQYF; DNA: TGTGCCATCAGTGATCCGAGCGGGGGGGCTTACGATACGCAGTATTTT
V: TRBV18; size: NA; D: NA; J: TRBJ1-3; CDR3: CASSRDPPQSSGNTIYF; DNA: TGTGCCAGCTCACGGGACCCGCCCCAGAGCTCTGGAAACACCATATATTTT